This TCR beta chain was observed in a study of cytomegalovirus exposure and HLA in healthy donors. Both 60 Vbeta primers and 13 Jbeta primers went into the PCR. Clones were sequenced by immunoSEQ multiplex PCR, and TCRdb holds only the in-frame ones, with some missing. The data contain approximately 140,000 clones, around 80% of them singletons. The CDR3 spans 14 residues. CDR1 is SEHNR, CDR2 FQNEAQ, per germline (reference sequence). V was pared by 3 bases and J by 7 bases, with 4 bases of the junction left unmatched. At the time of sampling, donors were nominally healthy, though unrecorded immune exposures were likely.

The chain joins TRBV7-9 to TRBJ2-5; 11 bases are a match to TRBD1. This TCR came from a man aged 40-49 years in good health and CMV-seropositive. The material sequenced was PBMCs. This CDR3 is CASSLGQGGGTQYF. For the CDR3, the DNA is TGTGCCAGCAGCTTGGGACAGGGGGGCGGGACCCAGTACTTC.